The source of this TCR beta chain is a study of long-term antiretroviral therapy in people with HIV (dated by TCRdb to 2021 to 2024). Background on the whole study: The earliest samples were collected approximately a decade before the 2015 WHO recommendation for immediate ART, a period when ART was typically delayed until CD4 counts fell. Whether ART initiation and durable HIV suppression were associated with changes in peripheral blood TRB repertoire composition and diversity was tested in a retrospective serial study. From 30 adults with confirmed HIV infection, the cohort provided 150 to 200 cryopreserved PBMC samples, gathered serially across a mean of about 6 years (range 1-12). About 40% of the roughly 30 participants with HIV were female. No cross-contamination during QIAcube processing was seen in test extractions of a monoclonal T-cell line run alongside roughly 30 polyclonal samples.

On this clone: The antigen it binds to is not known. Base quality data are lacking; no much larger clone is found one base away.

The CDR3 runs 15 amino acids, cysteine and phenylalanine included. Here the CDR3 DNA is all that survives: 45 bases in frame from base 1. The trim is 5 bases for V and 2 bases for J, with a gap of 16 bases between the germline ends. The germline V gene sets CDR1 to MDHEN and CDR2 to SYDVKM. What the study reported, not specific to this receptor: The samples span the years 2004 to 2017, and the ART regimens used may be less effective than current regimens. A significant increase in TRB diversity was found to be associated with ART initiation, although TRB diversity was observed to remain significantly below that of transplant donor controls even after long-term ART. Unsorted PBMC were profiled instead of sorted CD4+ and CD8+ T cells because pre-ART samples had limited cell numbers. Inferences about post-ART repertoire changes are limited because no data were available on ART adherence, viral resistance or therapy changes. Since PBMC availability was limited, sequencing covered only the TCR beta chain, with no alpha chain pairing. Compared with controls, HIV repertoires had narrower CDR3 length ranges, and the network structure pointed to an antigen-experienced repertoire that shifted only slightly toward naive after ART. The repertoire was dominated across all time points by expanded TRB clones identified before ART initiation, although this dominance was seen to fluctuate and to decrease in many PLHIV after ART.

Sequencing of the TRB variable region was done with the immunoSEQ hsTCRB v3.0 assay at survey level resolution. The targeted TRB sequencing depth was roughly 40,000-50,000 T-cell genomes per sample. TRB libraries were pooled and sequenced on an Illumina MiSeq using a v3 150-cycle kit. Processing in the source paper ran as follows. Analysis of repertoires was carried out in R inside a reproducible Nextflow workflow spanning QC, data transformation and analysis. LymphoSeq2, an R package for exploring AIRR-Seq data, was used to implement custom analyses. A handful of samples yielding fewer than 5000 total TRB sequences were excluded, leaving 150 to 200 analyzed HIV repertoires. Among the approximately 180 HIV repertoires that were kept, 59 were collected before ART initiation and more than 120 were collected after ART initiation. Each repertoire was downsampled to 5000 TRB nucleotide sequences, and summary statistics were averaged across 100 downsampling iterations. Only TRB sequences with CDR3 regions of at least seven amino acids were retained for analysis. A Shannon entropy-derived clonality score and the Gini coefficient were used to measure diversity. Repertoire networks linked the top 5000 CDR3 amino acid sequences whenever two sequences differed by an edit distance of one. Antigen specificity groups and MHC restriction were predicted for TRB CDR3 amino acid sequences with GLIPH2. To flag known CMV, EBV, HIV or tissue antigen associations, CDR3 amino acid sequences were matched against VDJdb and McPAS-TCR. Pre-ART, post-ART and control groups were compared with Wilcoxon signed-rank tests and Holm-Bonferroni correction. TCRdb carries this immuneACCESS record with in-frame sequences only. Its versions omit some clonotypes, under half of them owing to an unresolved V gene in the studies checked, with the rest unexplained. Clone size and the V and J calls come from that table; the DNA yielded D and trimming. Recorded for this sample are around 28,000 clones; approximately 80% of them occurred a single time. The biggest ten clones account for more than 9% of the sample.

Participants were included only if at least one PBMC sample before ART initiation and at least two post-ART samples were available. Every participant with HIV received treatment in the United States of America. Before DNA extraction, cryopreserved samples containing about 1-11 million PBMC were thawed and washed. At the time of the earliest PBMC sample, participants with HIV were aged between roughly 23 and 60 years. Each participant contributed PBMC samples from 1-4 timepoints before ART initiation and 2-8 timepoints after ART initiation, with a median of 7 samples. For every participant, serial HIV viral load, CD4+ T-cell count, ART history and demographic data were obtained. Genomic DNA was extracted from unsorted PBMC with a Qiagen kit on a QIAcube, processed in batches of 12 samples.

This clonotype was sampled from a young man with HIV. Sequencing used unsorted PBMCs, obtained 2.7 to 2.8 years after starting antiretroviral therapy. The chain is made from TRBV28 and TRBJ2-7; the D segment could be TRBD2, given 6 matching bases. DNA sequence: TGTGCCAGCAGTGCCCCCAGCGGGCTTACCTACGAGCAGTACTTC. The translation is CASSAPSGLTYEQYF. When the CDR3 is completed using the reference TRBV28 and TRBJ2-7 genes on either side, the full variable domain is DVKVTQSSRYLVKRTGEKVFLECVQDMDHENMFWYRQDPGLGLRLIYFSYDVKMKEKGDIPEGYSVSREKKERFSLILESASTNQTSMYLCASSAPSGLTYEQYFGPGTRLTVT.